This T cell receptor beta chain is from a study of T cell responses to AZD1222 COVID-19 vaccine. Notes on the study in general: No day 14 peak samples; only post-peak repertoires were characterized.

Sequenced by immunoSEQ multiplex PCR; TCRdb stores in-frame clones only, minus some. Of 100,000 to 150,000 clones listed, roughly 88% are singletons. The CDR3 extends over 16 amino acids. Germline loops: CDR1 MDHEN, CDR2 SYDVKM. V dropped 5 bases and J dropped 0 bases, with 17 bases sitting between them. As concerns this clone: Its antigen remains unknown.

J is TRBJ2-7 and V is TRBV28; D might be TRBD1 or TRBD2, each matching 6 bases. This receptor was identified in an adult in good health. The source material was peripheral blood, sampled on day 0 of AZD1222 vaccination. The CDR3 DNA reads TGTGCCAGCAGTCGCAATGGGGGGACATTCTCCTACGAGCAGTACTTC. It yields the protein CASSRNGGTFSYEQYF.